These 27 T cell receptor beta chains originate from one sample sequenced in a study of T cell responses to AZD1222 COVID-19 vaccine. TCRdb's copy holds only in-frame clones and misses some; the assay was immunoSEQ multiplex PCR. Seen here are under 95,000 clones, approximately 85% observed once, and the top ten hold more than 9%. Sequenced here: peripheral blood, sampled 28 days after the second AZD1222 dose. The receptors were sampled from an adult who received the AZD1222 COVID-19 vaccine.

The chain uses TRBV27 and TRBJ1-6, with D possibly matching TRBD1 (5 bases). Deletions cut 5 bases from V and 7 bases from J, with 21 bases between. The CDR3 is 17 residues long. Germline assignment: CDR1 MNHEY and CDR2 SMNVEV (reference sequence). CDR3 bases: TGTGCCAGCAGTCCCTATCCCTGGGGGTCGGGGAATTCACCCCTCCACTTT. Residues: CASSPYPWGSGNSPLHF.

This rearrangement joins TRBV3-1 (or the pseudogene TRBV3-2) to TRBJ1-6; D call uncertain. The CDR3 is 16 amino acids. Trimming shortened V by 1 base and J by 6 bases, and 13 bases separated the two germline ends. The germline V gene encodes CDR1 LGHDT and CDR2 YNNKEL (reference sequence). The CDR3 DNA reads TGTGCCAGCAGCCAAGCTCGGCAGGCTGGTAATTCACCCCTCCACTTT. Its protein product is CASSQARQAGNSPLHF.

J is TRBJ1-4 and V is TRBV11-2, with 12 bases aligning to TRBD1. J was trimmed by 2 bases and V by 5 bases; bases with no gene match: 6. Germline V gene data show CDR1 as SGHAT and CDR2 as FQNNGV. The CDR3 sequence is 17 residues long. DNA of the CDR3: TGTGCCAGCAGCCTAGGGACAGGGGGCCTCACTAATGAAAAACTGTTTTTT. Its protein is CASSLGTGGLTNEKLFF.

This chain joins TRBV12-3 or TRBV12-4 and TRBJ2-2; TRBD1 matches 7 bases. V was pared by 8 bases and J by 6 bases, with 6 bases of the junction left unmatched. The CDR3 has 13 residues. CDR3 region: CASLRTGAGELFF. CDR3 coding DNA: TGTGCCAGCCTAAGGACAGGAGCCGGGGAGCTGTTTTTT.

The chain has TRBV6-6 and TRBJ2-2; D remains ambiguous. The CDR3 loop spans 13 amino acids. Germline CDR1 is MNHNY and CDR2 is SVGAGI (reference sequence). Trimming stripped 0 bases from V and 5 bases from J, with 4 bases between. CDR3 residues: CASSYSGTGELFF. CDR3 bases: TGTGCCAGCAGTTACTCGGGGACCGGGGAGCTGTTTTTT.

CDR3 DNA: TGTGCCAGCACGGGGACATTATCGGGCGAGCAGTACTTC. It is translated as CASTGTLSGEQYF. The V and J genes are TRBV2 and TRBJ2-7; possibly TRBD1 for D (6 bases). Germline CDR1 and CDR2: SNHLY and FYNNEI. The V gene lost 7 bases and the J gene lost 6 bases, with 16 bases spanning the gap. The CDR3 is 13 residues long.

V and J are TRBV2 and TRBJ2-2; D is unresolved. Per the germline V gene, CDR1 is SNHLY and CDR2 is FYNNEI. This CDR3 contains 16 residues. The germline V and J ends were trimmed by 2 bases and 3 bases, with 13 bases remaining between them. In nucleotides, the CDR3 is TGTGCCAGCAGTGAACTCACGGGTGGGCACACCGGGGAGCTGTTTTTT. It encodes CASSELTGGHTGELFF.

This clone was seen a single time. The chain combines TRBV2 with TRBJ2-5, with D perhaps matching TRBD2 (5 bases). Trimming took 3 bases from V and 4 from J, leaving 12 bases between them. Germline V gives CDR1 SNHLY, CDR2 FYNNEI. This CDR3 has 14 amino acids. The CDR3 protein is CASSDNGVGETQYF. The CDR3 region has the DNA TGTGCCAGCAGTGATAACGGGGTCGGAGAGACCCAGTACTTC.

This chain joins TRBV3-1 (or the pseudogene TRBV3-2) and TRBJ2-5; weak D call: TRBD2 (5 bases). Between the trimmed V and J ends, which lost 4 bases and 4 bases, there was a span of 16 bases. The CDR3 covers 15 residues. The germline gives CDR1 LGHDT, CDR2 YNNKEL (reference sequence). Written as DNA, the CDR3 is TGTGCCAGCAGCCTACCGACCAAGGCGGGAGAGACCCAGTACTTC. Residues: CASSLPTKAGETQYF.

The rearrangement uses TRBV6-6 and TRBJ2-7, with D perhaps matching TRBD1 (7 bases). Germline V gene data show CDR1 as MNHNY and CDR2 as SVGAGI (reference sequence). This CDR3 is 16 amino acids long. The V end lost 5 bases, the J end lost 4 bases, and 21 bases lay between the germline ends. The CDR3 sequence is CASSTSTGEVWYEQYF. Written as DNA, the CDR3 is TGTGCCAGCAGTACCTCAACAGGGGAGGTCTGGTACGAGCAGTACTTC.

This chain connects TRBV19 to TRBJ2-7, with 10 positions matching TRBD1. The CDR3 has 15 amino acids. V lost 9 bases to trimming and J lost 5 bases; unmatched junction nucleotides: 13. Germline CDR1 and CDR2: LNHDA and SQIVND (reference sequence). The chain's CDR3 is CASGTLPGQGNEQYF. The CDR3 DNA follows: TGTGCCAGCGGGACCCTACCGGGACAGGGGAACGAGCAGTACTTC.

This chain links TRBV11-2 with TRBJ1-1; unclear D gene. The CDR3 consists of 14 residues. With 2 bases removed from V and 5 bases from J, the gap between germline ends came to 12 bases. CDR1 is SGHAT, CDR2 FQNNGV, per germline. CDR3 sequence reads: CASSLKGSPTEAFF. Written as DNA, the CDR3 is TGTGCCAGCAGCTTAAAGGGCAGCCCAACTGAAGCTTTCTTT.

The chain employs TRBV5-1 and TRBJ2-5, with 12 bases aligning to TRBD2. CDR3 length equals 15 residues. Germline CDR1 SGHRS, CDR2 YFSETQ. Trimming cost V 2 bases and J 4 bases; bases outside gene matches: 3. CDR3 residues: CASSFGLAGLETQYF. CDR3 in DNA: TGCGCCAGCAGCTTCGGACTAGCGGGGTTAGAGACCCAGTACTTC.

This clone appeared a few times. The rearrangement uses TRBV7-9 and TRBJ2-7, with 8 bases identical to TRBD1. The CDR3 is made up of 15 amino acids. Germline assignment: CDR1 SEHNR and CDR2 FQNEAQ (reference sequence). Unmatched junction bases numbered 5, after V lost 3 bases and J lost 1 base. The DNA for the CDR3 is TGTGCCAGCAGCTTTAACAGGGGGTTTTCCTACGAGCAGTACTTC. Encoded protein: CASSFNRGFSYEQYF.

This clone was seen just once. The rearrangement joins TRBV5-1 to TRBJ2-3; no clear D. V lost 0 bases and J 2 bases, leaving 13 bases between the germline ends. This CDR3 is 16 amino acids long. CDR1 SGHRS and CDR2 YFSETQ come from the germline V gene. For the CDR3, the DNA is TGCGCCAGCAGCTTGGATGGGGATTATTACACAGATACGCAGTATTTT. It translates to CASSLDGDYYTDTQYF.

The CDR3 here is CASSRNRVETQYF. For the CDR3, the DNA is TGTGCCAGCAGTAGAAACAGGGTGGAGACCCAGTACTTC. The gene calls are TRBV2 and TRBJ2-5; a possible D gene is TRBD1 (6 bases). Germline V gene sequence: CDR1 SNHLY, CDR2 FYNNEI. The CDR3 extends over 13 amino acids. Deletions cut 5 bases from V and 5 bases from J, with 12 bases between.

The chain carries TRBV5-1 and TRBJ1-6, with 8 bases aligning to TRBD1. With V trimmed by 2 bases and J by 0 bases, 10 bases remained unmatched. The CDR3 is 19 amino acids. Germline V gives CDR1 SGHRS, CDR2 YFSETQ. CDR3 DNA: TGCGCCAGCAGCTTAAGGCAGGGGGCGGCGAGCTCCTATAATTCACCCCTCCACTTT. This sequence encodes CASSLRQGAASSYNSPLHF.

The V gene is TRBV6-6, the J gene TRBJ2-7; maybe TRBD1 (5 bases). The V end was cut by 2 bases, the J end by 3 bases, with 8 bases between. The germline gives CDR1 MNHNY, CDR2 SVGAGI (reference sequence). The CDR3 has 13 amino acids. The CDR3 DNA sequence: TGTGCCAGCAGTTACCAGGGCTACTACGAGCAGTACTTC. Its protein is CASSYQGYYEQYF.

The genes are TRBV27 and TRBJ2-5; TRBD2 might be the D (6 bases). The CDR3 covers 14 residues. Germline loops: CDR1 MNHEY, CDR2 SMNVEV (reference sequence). V was clipped by 2 bases and J by 2 bases, with 9 bases between them. In DNA, the CDR3 is TGTGCCAGCAGTTTAGCGGGGTCACAAGAGACCCAGTACTTC. Translating it yields CASSLAGSQETQYF.

This clone was detected only a few times. The V gene is TRBV5-4, the J gene TRBJ2-4; D may be TRBD2 (6 bases). This CDR3 has 14 residues. Between the trimmed V and J ends, which lost 4 bases and 8 bases, there was a span of 16 bases. Germline values: CDR1 SGHNT, CDR2 YYREEE (reference sequence). CDR3 residues: CASSRTGEGDIQYF. CDR3 in DNA: TGTGCCAGCAGCCGAACGGGGGAAGGGGACATTCAGTACTTC. Together with reference TRBV5-4 and TRBJ2-4, the CDR3 gives the full variable domain: ETGVTQSPTHLIKTRGQQVTLRCSSQSGHNTVSWYQQALGQGPQFIFQYYREEENGRGNFPPRFSGLQFPNYSSELNVNALELDDSALYLCASSRTGEGDIQYFGAGTRLSVL.

The rearrangement links TRBV21-1 to TRBJ1-2; the DNA was not compared with TRBD1, the D call given in the table. TRBV21-1 is deemed a pseudogene. This CDR3 has 17 amino acids. CDR3 DNA: TGTGCCAGCAGCAATCCTCTGGGGCCGATTAAAAACTATGGCTACACCTTC. It encodes CASSNPLGPIKNYGYTF.

The chain joins TRBV13 to TRBJ1-2, with D hard to call. CDR1 is PRHDT and CDR2 is FYEKMQ in the germline V gene (reference sequence). This CDR3 spans 14 amino acids. The V gene lost 0 bases and the J gene lost 5 bases, with 10 bases spanning the gap. The CDR3 DNA reads as TGTGCCAGCAGCTTAGGAGACGGCCGATATGGCTACACCTTC. This sequence encodes CASSLGDGRYGYTF. The variable domain in full, with the rest retrieved from reference TRBV13 and TRBJ1-2, is AAGVIQSPRHLIKEKRETATLKCYPIPRHDTVYWYQQGPGQDPQFLISFYEKMQSDKGSIPDRFSAQQFSDYHSELNMSSLELGDSALYFCASSLGDGRYGYTFGSGTRLTVV.

The rearrangement uses TRBV7-9 and TRBJ2-5; a weak D match, TRBD1 (6 bases). Germline CDR1 SEHNR, CDR2 FQNEAQ (reference sequence). CDR3 length: 15 residues. Trimming shortened V by 5 bases and J by 2 bases, and 15 bases separated the two germline ends. The CDR3 DNA reads TGTGCCAGCAGCAGGGACACCGACCTTCAAGAGACCCAGTACTTC. This sequence encodes CASSRDTDLQETQYF.

J is TRBJ1-1 and V is TRBV6-6; D is possibly TRBD1 (5 bases). The CDR3 sequence is 15 residues long. The germline V and J ends were trimmed by 10 bases and 1 base, with 19 bases remaining between them. CDR1 MNHNY and CDR2 SVGAGI come from the germline V gene (reference sequence). The CDR3 region is CATINPQGGNTEAFF. The CDR3 nucleotides read TGTGCCACCATTAACCCCCAGGGAGGGAACACTGAAGCTTTCTTT.

This chain uses TRBV6-5 with TRBJ1-1; a weak D match, TRBD1 (5 bases). Per the germline V gene, CDR1 is MNHEY and CDR2 is SVGAGI. The CDR3 length is 11 residues. V lost 2 bases and J lost 11, with 9 bases in between. CDR3 nucleotide sequence: TGTGCCAGCAGTTACAAGGGGTCGGCTTTCTTT. Encoded protein: CASSYKGSAFF.

The chain employs TRBV19 and TRBJ1-5; D ambiguous. Between the trimmed V and J ends, which lost 4 bases and 5 bases, there was a span of 9 bases. Germline V gene sequence: CDR1 LNHDA, CDR2 SQIVND (reference sequence). The CDR3 is 13 residues long. The CDR3 nucleotides read TGTGCCAGTAGTACTGGGCCCTATCAGCCCCAGCATTTT. It is translated as CASSTGPYQPQHF.

This chain uses TRBV19 with TRBJ2-6; a possible D gene is TRBD1 (6 bases). Germline CDR1 and CDR2: LNHDA and SQIVND (reference sequence). Between the trimmed V and J ends, which lost 8 bases and 3 bases, there was a span of 14 bases. The CDR3 is 15 residues long. The chain's CDR3 is CASRTGSNGANVLTF. In DNA form, the CDR3 reads TGTGCCAGTCGTACAGGGTCAAATGGGGCCAACGTCCTGACTTTC.